The 17 T cell receptor beta chains below were found in one sample sequenced in a study of cytomegalovirus exposure and HLA in healthy donors. The PCR ran on 60 Vbeta and 13 Jbeta primers. Measured with immunoSEQ multiplex PCR; TCRdb has only the in-frame clones, and not every one. The sample holds approximately 110,000 clones, more than 75% seen once. The sequenced sample was PBMCs. These receptors were taken from a man in his forties or fifties in good health and CMV-seronegative.

The chain is built from TRBV6-5 and TRBJ2-1; no reliable D call. CDR1 is MNHEY and CDR2 is SVGAGI in the germline V gene. The CDR3 totals 14 residues. V was trimmed by 2 bases and J by 10 bases, leaving 15 bases between them. This CDR3 is CASSYEARFGEQFF. The CDR3 DNA reads TGTGCCAGCAGTTACGAGGCGCGGTTCGGCGAGCAGTTCTTC.

The chain links TRBV6-4 to TRBJ1-2; 8 bases map to TRBD1. The CDR3 is made up of 16 amino acids. J lost 4 bases, V lost 4 bases, and 11 bases had no gene match. The germline V gene has CDR1 MRHNA and CDR2 SNTAGT. The CDR3 DNA sequence: TGTGCCAGCAGTGCTGGTCCGGGACAGGAGGTCTATGGCTACACCTTC. Its protein is CASSAGPGQEVYGYTF.

This clone has a handful of counts. The gene calls are TRBV7-2 and TRBJ1-2, with a weak D call TRBD1 (6 bases). CDR1 is SGHTA and CDR2 is FQGNSA in the germline V gene. V shed 5 bases and J shed 1 base, with 14 bases lying between them. The CDR3 length is 15 residues. The CDR3 nucleotides are TGTGCCAGCAGCCCAAGAGGGGGTGTTAACTATGGCTACACCTTC. Protein: CASSPRGGVNYGYTF.

This chain uses TRBV30 with TRBJ1-5; maybe TRBD1 (6 bases). The CDR3 sequence is 13 residues long. CDR1 is GTSNPN, CDR2 SVGIG, per germline (reference sequence). With 3 bases removed from V and 6 bases from J, the gap between germline ends came to 12 bases. CDR3 region: CAWSAQGIQPQHF. The CDR3 nucleotides are TGTGCCTGGAGCGCACAGGGAATTCAGCCCCAGCATTTT.

This chain uses TRBV27 with TRBJ1-2, with a tentative D call TRBD1 (6 bases). Deletions cut 6 bases from V and 0 bases from J, with 14 bases between. The CDR3 loop spans 15 amino acids. Germline CDR1 is MNHEY and CDR2 is SMNVEV (reference sequence). The DNA for the CDR3 is TGTGCCAGCAGCCGAATTACAGGGACTAACTATGGCTACACCTTC. Translation: CASSRITGTNYGYTF.

The V call is TRBV7-9, the J call TRBJ1-5; D might be TRBD1 (5 bases). This CDR3 is 15 amino acids long. The ends were cut back, 3 bases at V and 5 bases at J, with 14 bases in the middle. Per the germline V gene, CDR1 is SEHNR and CDR2 is FQNEAQ (reference sequence). The CDR3 region has the DNA TGTGCCAGCAGCTTCAGCAGGGCGACAGATCAGCCCCAGCATTTT. Its protein is CASSFSRATDQPQHF.

This chain joins TRBV29-1 and TRBJ1-2; 10 bases agree with TRBD1. V shed 7 bases, J shed 7 bases, and the junction held 9 bases outside the gene matches. The CDR3 has 13 residues. The germline V gene has CDR1 SQVTM and CDR2 ANQGSEA. CDR3 in DNA: TGCAGCGCCCGACCCGGGACAGGGGCTGGCTACACCTTC. It specifies CSARPGTGAGYTF.

The table lists this clone with a few counts. V usage is TRBV18 and J usage is TRBJ1-2, with 7 bases fitting TRBD1. Unmatched junction bases numbered 6, after V lost 3 bases and J lost 2 bases. This CDR3 comprises 15 residues. CDR1 and CDR2 from the germline V gene are KGHSH and LQKENI. The CDR3 coding sequence is TGTGCCAGCTCACCTTCGGGACAGTTCAACTATGGCTACACCTTC. Encoded protein: CASSPSGQFNYGYTF. Full variable domain (remainder filled in from reference TRBV18 and TRBJ1-2): NAGVMQNPRHLVRRRGQEARLRCSPMKGHSHVYWYRQLPEEGLKFMVYLQKENIIDESGMPKERFSAEFPKEGPSILRIQQVVRGDSAAYFCASSPSGQFNYGYTFGSGTRLTVV.

This chain joins TRBV5-6 and TRBJ2-6; no clear D gene. V was shortened by 0 bases and J by 6 bases, with 4 bases between the two germline ends. In germline, CDR1 is SGHDT, CDR2 YYEEEE. This CDR3 contains 13 residues. CDR3: CASSLGPANVLTF. The CDR3 DNA reads as TGTGCCAGCAGCTTGGGGCCGGCCAACGTCCTGACTTTC. Full variable domain (missing parts from reference TRBV5-6 and TRBJ2-6): DAGVTQSPTHLIKTRGQQVTLRCSPKSGHDTVSWYQQALGQGPQFIFQYYEEEERQRGNFPDRFSGHQFPNYSSELNVNALLLGDSALYLCASSLGPANVLTFGAGSRLTVL.

V is TRBV2 and J is TRBJ2-1, with a weak D call TRBD2 (6 bases). This CDR3 has 12 amino acids. V dropped 6 bases and J dropped 15 bases, with 18 bases sitting between them. The germline CDR1 and CDR2 sequences are SNHLY and FYNNEI. The CDR3 bases are TGTGCCAGCAGCACGGGAGACGGAGGGCTGTTCTTC. This gives the protein CASSTGDGGLFF.

This clone was found a few times. The chain couples TRBV6-6 to TRBJ2-1, with D possibly being TRBD1 (6 bases). Germline loops: CDR1 MNHNY, CDR2 SVGAGI (reference sequence). This CDR3 spans 15 amino acids. V gave up 2 bases and J gave up 4 bases, with 12 bases separating them. The CDR3: CASSYLDSLYNEQFF. CDR3 in DNA: TGTGCCAGCAGTTACCTGGACAGCCTTTACAATGAGCAGTTCTTC.

This clone was recorded a few times. The DNA for the CDR3 is TGCAGTGCTACCAAGAACAACGAGCAGTACTTC. Translated: CSATKNNEQYF. The chain couples TRBV20-1 to TRBJ2-7, with D unresolved. Per germline, CDR1 DFQATT and CDR2 SNEGSKA (reference sequence). The CDR3 loop spans 11 amino acids. Deletions cut 4 bases from V and 5 bases from J, with 9 bases between.

The chain links TRBV7-2 to TRBJ2-1, with a weak D call TRBD2 (7 bases). V was trimmed by 2 bases and J by 4 bases, leaving 12 bases between them. This CDR3 has 15 residues. The germline V gene encodes CDR1 SGHTA and CDR2 FQGNSA. The CDR3 protein is CASSLSRGAYNEQFF. In DNA form, the CDR3 reads TGTGCCAGCAGCTTATCCCGGGGGGCGTACAATGAGCAGTTCTTC.

The chain joins TRBV6-4 to TRBJ1-4; no firm D call. V dropped 6 bases and J dropped 0 bases, with 11 bases sitting between them. This CDR3 has 15 amino acids. Germline CDR1 is MRHNA and CDR2 is SNTAGT. The CDR3 DNA follows: TGTGCCAGCAGAAGTAGACACGCAACTAATGAAAAACTGTTTTTT. It codes for CASRSRHATNEKLFF.

The chain joins TRBV6-5 to TRBJ1-6; TRBD1 aligns across 7 bases. V lost 7 bases and J lost 7; bases outside the gene matches: 10. The CDR3 runs to 15 residues. From germline, CDR1 is MNHEY and CDR2 SVGAGI. DNA of the CDR3: TGTGCCAGCAACAAACAGGGGTGGGACAATTCACCCCTCCACTTT. Its protein product is CASNKQGWDNSPLHF.

This rearrangement joins TRBV6-4 to TRBJ1-2; D might be TRBD1 (5 bases). The CDR3 loop spans 14 amino acids. Trimming removed 0 bases from V and 5 bases from J, with 10 bases in between. Germline CDR1 reads MRHNA; CDR2 reads SNTAGT. The CDR3 sequence: CASSDSQGGYGYTF. The CDR3 DNA follows: TGTGCCAGCAGTGACTCGCAGGGAGGTTATGGCTACACCTTC.

The V and J genes are TRBV5-8 and TRBJ1-2; maybe TRBD1 (6 bases). The CDR3 extends over 13 amino acids. Between the trimmed V and J ends, which lost 4 bases and 4 bases, there was a span of 11 bases. CDR1 is SGHTS and CDR2 is YDEGEE in the germline V gene. CDR3 loop: CASSPRGFYGYTF. Here the CDR3 DNA reads TGTGCCAGCAGCCCCAGGGGTTTCTATGGCTACACCTTC.